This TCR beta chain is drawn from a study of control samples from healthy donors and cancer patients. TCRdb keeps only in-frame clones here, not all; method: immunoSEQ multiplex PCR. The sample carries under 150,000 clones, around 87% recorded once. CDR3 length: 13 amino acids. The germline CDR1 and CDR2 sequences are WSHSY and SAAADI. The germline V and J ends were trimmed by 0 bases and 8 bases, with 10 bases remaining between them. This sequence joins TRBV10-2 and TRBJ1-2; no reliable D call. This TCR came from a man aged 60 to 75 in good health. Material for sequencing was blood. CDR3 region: CASSESRKKGYTF. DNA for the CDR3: TGCGCCAGCAGTGAGTCGAGAAAAAAGGGCTACACCTTC.